What follows are 16 T cell receptor beta chains derived from one specimen sequenced in a study of regulatory T cells in long-lasting Graves disease. The time point here: newly diagnosed GD, antithyroid drugs for less than 3 months. The authors made the TCR library using RNA they extracted from PBMCs. With iRepertoire HTBI primers and Arm-PCR of CDR3 regions, TCR beta libraries were built. Each CDR3 protein is one row after TCRdb ran MiXCR on the multiplex PCR reads. The sample shows hundreds of thousands of distinct CDR3 sequences, roughly 14% of them seen only once. Separately, the same data were catalogued under a study of T cells in Graves' hyperthyroidism and ophthalmopathy.

Source: peripheral blood mononuclear cells (PBMCs), taken at new diagnosis, from a patient treated with antithyroid drugs. These receptors were collected from a man aged 30 to 45 with Graves disease.

This clonotype occurred many times. The chain has TRBV5-1 and TRBJ2-7; no reliable D call. The CDR3 spans 16 residues. CDR1 and CDR2 (germline): SGHRS, YFSETQ. V was cut by 2 bases and J by 0 bases, with 15 bases left in between. The CDR3 loop is CASSLLPLQSSYEQYF. CDR3 nucleotides: TGCGCCAGCAGCTTACTACCCCTCCAGAGCTCCTACGAGCAGTACTTC.

The table lists this clonotype with many counts. CDR3 bases: TGTGCCAGCAGAGTGGACAGCCGACCTCCTTACGAGCAGTACTTC. Residues: CASRVDSRPPYEQYF. The V and J genes are TRBV12-3 or TRBV12-4 and TRBJ2-7; D is perhaps TRBD1 (6 bases). Trimming took 6 bases from V and 4 from J, leaving 19 bases between them. The CDR3 covers 15 residues.

This clonotype has ten or more counts. The chain carries TRBV28 and TRBJ2-5; the D gene is possibly TRBD1 (6 bases). Trimming took off 2 bases at V and 4 bases at J, with 17 bases between the two ends. Germline values: CDR1 MDHEN, CDR2 SYDVKM. The length of the CDR3 is 16 residues. This CDR3 reads CASSLGTRGGRETQYF. The CDR3 DNA sequence: TGTGCCAGCAGTTTAGGGACGCGAGGGGGTAGAGAGACCCAGTACTTC.

The rearrangement links TRBV3-1 to TRBJ2-1; D perhaps matches TRBD1 (6 bases). Deletions cut 0 bases from V and 12 bases from J, with 18 bases between. The germline V gene has CDR1 LGHDT and CDR2 YNNKEL (reference sequence). The CDR3 has 15 residues. CDR3 bases: TGTGCCAGCAGCCAAGACCCCAGGGGTAGAGATGGGCAGTTCTTC. This sequence encodes CASSQDPRGRDGQFF.

Many counts were recorded for this clonotype. The chain links TRBV11-2 to TRBJ1-2, with TRBD1 matching over 7 bases. This CDR3 is built from 16 residues. V gave up 4 bases and J gave up 3 bases; unmatched junction bases: 11. The germline gives CDR1 SGHAT, CDR2 FQNNGV. CDR3 nucleotide sequence: TGTGCCAGCAGCTCTACACAGGGGAAAGGGGACTATGGCTACACCTTC. Its translation is CASSSTQGKGDYGYTF.

The chain links TRBV20-1 to TRBJ1-3, with 7 bases identical to TRBD1. The V gene's germline CDR1 is DFQATT and CDR2 SNEGSKA (reference sequence). Trimming at V came to 5 bases and at J to 8 bases, leaving 6 bases not matched to a gene. The CDR3 loop spans 12 amino acids. The CDR3 region has the DNA TGCAGTGCTTCCGGACAGGCCCACACCATATATTTT. The encoded protein is CSASGQAHTIYF.

This clonotype was seen ten or more times. The genes are TRBV24-1 and TRBJ1-5; TRBD1 might be the D (6 bases). Per germline, CDR1 KGHDR and CDR2 SFDVKD. The CDR3 consists of 15 residues. Between the trimmed V and J ends, which lost 5 bases and 1 base, there was a span of 11 bases. The CDR3 coding sequence is TGTGCCACCAGTGCATGGGGACAAAGCAATCAGCCCCAGCATTTT. Residues: CATSAWGQSNQPQHF.

The table lists this clonotype with many counts. The chain is built from TRBV2 and TRBJ2-2, with D possibly being TRBD2 (6 bases). V was cut by 4 bases and J by 1 base, with 22 bases left in between. The germline CDR1 and CDR2 sequences are SNHLY and FYNNEI. This CDR3 spans 19 amino acids. The CDR3 sequence: CASSVKRGGTYKNTGELFF. The CDR3 bases are TGTGCCAGCAGTGTAAAAAGGGGCGGGACCTACAAGAACACCGGGGAGCTGTTTTTT. Using reference TRBV2 and TRBJ2-2 for the parts outside the CDR3, the full variable domain is EPEVTQTPSHQVTQMGQEVILRCVPISNHLYFYWYRQILGQKVEFLVSFYNNEISEKSEIFDDQFSVERPDGSNFTLKIRSTKLEDSAMYFCASSVKRGGTYKNTGELFFGEGSRLTVL.

The rearrangement joins TRBV7-6 to TRBJ2-1, with TRBD1 matching 8 bases. Germline lookup yields CDR1 SGHVS and CDR2 FNYEAQ. The CDR3 runs to 15 residues. J gave up 0 bases and V 5 bases, and 3 bases lay outside the gene matches. The CDR3 coding sequence is TGTGCCAGCAGCACAACAGGGGGCTCCTACAATGAGCAGTTCTTC. Protein: CASSTTGGSYNEQFF.

Many counts were recorded for this clonotype. The genes are TRBV27 and TRBJ2-1, with D tentatively TRBD1 or TRBD2 (7 bases each). The tail of the sequence fits TRBJ2-5 better, so the J call may be wrong. CDR1 is MNHEY, CDR2 SMNVEV, per germline (reference sequence). This CDR3 region has 15 residues. This CDR3 is CASRSPLRGGETQYF. CDR3 nucleotides: TGTGCCAGCAGGTCGCCCCTCAGGGGGGGGGAGACCCAGTACTTC.

With regard to this clonotype: A much larger clone is a single base away; this may be a read error. The J gene is TRBJ1-4, the V gene TRBV3-1; D is possibly TRBD1 (5 bases). This CDR3 has 14 amino acids. Trimming took 3 bases from V and 7 from J, leaving 12 bases between them. Germline V gene data show CDR1 as LGHDT and CDR2 as YNNKEL (reference sequence). The CDR3 DNA sequence: TGTGCCAGCAGCCAGAGCGGGACGGTTGAAAAACTGTTTTTT. This sequence encodes CASSQSGTVEKLFF.

V gene TRBV12-5 combines with J gene TRBJ1-5, with TRBD1 identical over 7 bases. The germline V gene has CDR1 LGHNT and CDR2 FRNRAP. J lost 4 bases, V lost 5 bases, and 5 bases had no gene match. This CDR3 spans 14 amino acids. The DNA of the CDR3 is TGTGCTAGTGGTCGGGGGACAGCGAATCAGCCCCAGCATTTT. As protein: CASGRGTANQPQHF.

This clonotype was counted ten times or more. The chain uses TRBV27 and TRBJ1-1; D is undetermined. V was pared by 2 bases and J by 1 base, with 11 bases between. Germline V lookup: CDR1 MNHEY, CDR2 SMNVEV (reference sequence). The CDR3 is made up of 15 amino acids. Here the CDR3 DNA reads TGTGCCAGCAGTTTACTTTTCCCAAGGAACACTGAAGCTTTCTTT. Translation: CASSLLFPRNTEAFF.

This clonotype occurred many times. The J gene is TRBJ2-7, the V gene TRBV20-1, with D possibly TRBD2 on 5 matching bases. This CDR3 has 13 amino acids. The germline CDR1 and CDR2 sequences are DFQATT and SNEGSKA (reference sequence). V was shortened by 5 bases and J by 3 bases, with 14 bases between the two germline ends. CDR3 bases: TGCAGTGCTTTGCTCGGGAACCTCTACGAGCAGTACTTC. Translating gives CSALLGNLYEQYF.

This clonotype was found a few times. This chain links TRBV29-1 with TRBJ2-1; 9 bases match TRBD2. The CDR3 totals 18 residues. Trimming removed 6 bases from V and 8 bases from J; junction bases left unmatched: 23. Germline V gives CDR1 SQVTM, CDR2 ANQGSEA. The CDR3 bases are TGCAGCGTCCCGCAGAGCATAGCGGGAGCAAGGCTTTCCCATGAGCAGTTCTTC. Translated, it gives CSVPQSIAGARLSHEQFF.

This clonotype was found a few times. The chain couples TRBV12-3 or TRBV12-4 to TRBJ2-6, with unresolved D. V lost 7 bases, J lost 4 bases, and 11 bases lay in between. This CDR3 region has 14 residues. This CDR3 is CASTPLSGANVLTF. CDR3 sequence (DNA): TGTGCCAGCACCCCACTCTCAGGGGCCAACGTCCTGACTTTC.